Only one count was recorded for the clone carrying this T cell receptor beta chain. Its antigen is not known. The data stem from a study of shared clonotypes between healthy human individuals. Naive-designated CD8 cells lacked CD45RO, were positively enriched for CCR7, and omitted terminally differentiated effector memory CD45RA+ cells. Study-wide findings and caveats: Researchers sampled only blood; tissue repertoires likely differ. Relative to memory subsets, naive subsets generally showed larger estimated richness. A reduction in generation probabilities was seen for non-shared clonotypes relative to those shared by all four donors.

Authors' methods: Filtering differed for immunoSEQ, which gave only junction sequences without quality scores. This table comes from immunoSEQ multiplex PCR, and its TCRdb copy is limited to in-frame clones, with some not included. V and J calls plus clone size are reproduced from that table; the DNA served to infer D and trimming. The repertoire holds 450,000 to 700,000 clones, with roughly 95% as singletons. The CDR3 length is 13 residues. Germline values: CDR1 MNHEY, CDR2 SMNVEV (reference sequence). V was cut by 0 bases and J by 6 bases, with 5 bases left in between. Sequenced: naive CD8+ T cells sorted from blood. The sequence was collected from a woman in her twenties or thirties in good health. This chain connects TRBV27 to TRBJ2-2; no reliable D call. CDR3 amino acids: CASSLSTPGELFF. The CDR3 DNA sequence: TGTGCCAGCAGTTTATCCACCCCCGGGGAGCTGTTTTTT.